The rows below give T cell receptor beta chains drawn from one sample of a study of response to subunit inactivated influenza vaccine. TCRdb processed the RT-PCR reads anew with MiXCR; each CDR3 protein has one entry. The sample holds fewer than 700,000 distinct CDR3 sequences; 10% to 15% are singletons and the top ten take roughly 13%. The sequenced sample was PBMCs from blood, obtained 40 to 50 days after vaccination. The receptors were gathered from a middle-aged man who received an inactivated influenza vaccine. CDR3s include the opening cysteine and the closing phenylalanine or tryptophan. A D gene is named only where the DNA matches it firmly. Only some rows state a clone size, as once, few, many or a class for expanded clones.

CASSRRTSGKYLGNEQFF | TGTGCCAGCAGCAGAAGGACTAGCGGCAAGTATTTGGGCAATGAGCAGTTCTTC | few | TRBJ2-1 | TRBD2 | TRBV11-1
CASSHPRTAKGGSYNEQFF | TGTGCCAGCAGTCATCCACGGACGGCCAAGGGAGGCTCCTACAATGAGCAGTTCTTC | few | TRBJ2-1 | NA | TRBV11-1
CASSLAAGLEQYF | TGTGCCAGCAGCTTAGCTGCAGGTCTCGAGCAGTACTTC | few | TRBJ2-7 | NA | TRBV7-9
CSARTTQGNYEQYF | TGCAGTGCTAGAACTACACAGGGAAACTACGAGCAGTACTTC | NA | TRBJ2-7 | NA | TRBV20-1
CAISGERANTGELFF | TGTGCCATCAGTGGTGAGCGAGCGAACACCGGGGAGCTGTTTTTT | few | TRBJ2-2 | NA | TRBV10-3
CASGLTEANEKLFF | TGTGCCAGCGGCCTTACAGAAGCAAATGAAAAACTGTTTTTT | few | TRBJ1-4 | NA | TRBV7-9
CASSLRRAQETQYF | TGTGCCAGCAGTTTGCGACGGGCACAAGAGACCCAGTACTTC | NA | TRBJ2-5 | NA | TRBV12-3/TRBV12-4
CASKSGVNTGELFF | TGTGCCAGCAAGTCGGGGGTGAACACCGGGGAGCTGTTTTTT | NA | TRBJ2-2 | NA | TRBV12-3/TRBV12-4
CSVVLASGNTIYF | TGCAGCGTTGTATTGGCCTCTGGAAACACCATATATTTT | many | TRBJ1-3 | NA | TRBV29-1
CSVGAAETQYF | TGCAGCGTTGGGGCCGCAGAGACCCAGTACTTC | many | TRBJ2-5 | NA | TRBV29-1
CASSPSIEQFF | TGTGCCAGCAGCCCCTCTATTGAGCAGTTCTTC | many | TRBJ2-1 | NA | TRBV5-5
CASSPTWGRNQPQHF | TGTGCCAGCAGCCCTACTTGGGGGCGCAATCAGCCCCAGCATTTT | many | TRBJ1-5 | NA | TRBV7-2
CSARPADYFYEQYF | TGCAGTGCTAGACCGGCAGACTACTTCTACGAGCAGTACTTC | NA | TRBJ2-7 | NA | TRBV20-1
CTSSLISSGGTGRETQYF | TGTACCAGCAGTTTGATCTCGTCTGGTGGGACAGGAAGAGAGACCCAGTACTTC | NA | TRBJ2-5 | TRBD1 | TRBV27
CASSAQGIPNYGYTF | TGTGCCAGCAGCGCTCAGGGGATCCCTAACTATGGCTACACCTTC | few | TRBJ1-2 | NA | TRBV7-2
CSARVLQGADEQYF | TGCAGTGCTAGAGTTCTACAGGGGGCCGACGAGCAGTACTTC | few | TRBJ2-7 | TRBD1 | TRBV20-1
CASSSGVSFWQYF | TGTGCCAGCAGTTCAGGGGTCAGTTTTTGGCAGTACTTC | many | TRBJ2-7 | NA | TRBV12-3/TRBV12-4
CSVGSLAGLTDTQYF | TGCAGTGTCGGGAGTCTAGCGGGTCTCACAGATACGCAGTATTTT | few | TRBJ2-3 | TRBD2 | TRBV20-1
CASSWGTGSSYNEQFF | TGTGCCAGCAGCTGGGGGACTGGGAGCTCCTACAATGAGCAGTTCTTC | NA | TRBJ2-1 | NA | TRBV7-2
CASSLALEAYTF | TGTGCCAGCAGCTTAGCCCTTGAAGCCTACACCTTC | few | TRBJ1-2 | NA | TRBV7-2
CASSGTGNYGYTF | TGTGCCAGCAGCGGCACAGGGAACTATGGCTACACCTTC | NA | TRBJ1-2 | NA | TRBV7-9
CASSRPTGKIGETQYF | TGTGCCAGCAGCAGACCGACAGGGAAGATCGGGGAGACCCAGTACTTC | NA | TRBJ2-5 | TRBD1 | TRBV6-2/TRBV6-3
CASSLRGGVPYEQYF | TGTGCCAGCAGTCTGCGGGGGGGTGTTCCCTACGAGCAGTACTTC | few | TRBJ2-7 | TRBD2 | TRBV12-3/TRBV12-4
CASSEWDGSSTDTQYF | TGCGCCAGCAGTGAGTGGGACGGCTCTAGCACAGATACGCAGTATTTT | few | TRBJ2-3 | NA | TRBV10-2
CASSPEFDQPQHF | TGTGCCAGCAGTCCTGAGTTCGATCAGCCCCAGCATTTT | many | TRBJ1-5 | NA | TRBV12-3/TRBV12-4
CSARRPGDPYEQYF | TGCAGTGCTAGAAGGCCAGGGGATCCCTACGAGCAGTACTTC | NA | TRBJ2-7 | NA | TRBV20-1
CASSPGAMGKNTEAFF | TGTGCCAGCTCACCAGGCGCGATGGGAAAGAACACTGAAGCTTTCTTT | NA | TRBJ1-1 | NA | TRBV18
CAISESLRLAGYNEQFF | TGTGCCATCAGTGAGTCCCTAAGGCTAGCGGGATACAATGAGCAGTTCTTC | many | TRBJ2-1 | TRBD2 | TRBV10-3
CSVAPGPSATQYF | TGCAGCGTTGCTCCCGGGCCCTCGGCGACCCAGTACTTC | many | TRBJ2-5 | NA | TRBV29-1
CSARFLWGNQPQHF | TGCAGTGCTAGATTCCTTTGGGGGAATCAGCCCCAGCATTTT | many | TRBJ1-5 | NA | TRBV20-1
CASRRRHGTEKLFF | TGTGCCAGCAGGCGTCGACACGGAACCGAAAAACTGTTTTTT | few | TRBJ1-4 | NA | TRBV27
CASSLSPTDTQYF | TGTGCCAGCAGCTTATCCCCCACAGATACGCAGTATTTT | NA | TRBJ2-3 | NA | TRBV5-4
CASSPDREAYGYTF | TGTGCCAGCTCACCAGACAGGGAGGCCTATGGCTACACCTTC | NA | TRBJ1-2 | TRBD1 | TRBV18
CASSQKAGTISSYEQYF | TGTGCCAGCAGCCAGAAGGCCGGGACAATTAGCTCCTACGAGCAGTACTTC | NA | TRBJ2-7 | NA | TRBV3-1
CSARDTNYIEQFF | TGCAGCGCCCGGGACACCAATTACATTGAGCAGTTCTTC | NA | TRBJ2-1 | NA | TRBV29-1
CASSRDRTSNQPQHF | TGTGCCAGCAGTCGGGACAGGACCTCCAATCAGCCCCAGCATTTT | few | TRBJ1-5 | TRBD1 | TRBV6-1
CASQGVRSTGELFF | TGTGCCAGCCAGGGGGTTCGATCCACCGGGGAGCTGTTTTTT | NA | TRBJ2-2 | TRBD1 | TRBV28
CSVAAPDTQYF | TGCAGCGTTGCGGCCCCAGATACGCAGTATTTT | many | TRBJ2-3 | NA | TRBV29-1
CASSSGQQNTGELFF | TGTGCCAGCAGCTCGGGACAGCAGAACACCGGGGAGCTGTTTTTT | NA | TRBJ2-2 | TRBD1 | TRBV5-5
CSLRTGNNEQFF | TGCAGCCTGCGGACGGGCAACAATGAGCAGTTCTTC | few | TRBJ2-1 | NA | TRBV29-1
CASSQDLRSRKYF | TGCGCCAGCAGCCAAGATCTGAGGTCTCGGAAGTATTTT | NA | TRBJ2-3 | NA | TRBV4-3
CASSESRAVYLNEQFF | TGCGCCAGCAGTGAGTCTCGAGCCGTCTACCTAAATGAGCAGTTCTTC | NA | TRBJ2-1 | NA | TRBV10-2
CAISPPGQGLTEQFF | TGTGCCATCAGTCCACCGGGACAGGGCCTCACCGAGCAGTTCTTC | NA | TRBJ2-1 | TRBD1 | TRBV10-3
CASSLDRPPGDTQYF | TGCGCCAGCAGCCTTGACAGACCTCCAGGGGATACGCAGTATTTT | NA | TRBJ2-3 | NA | TRBV5-1
CASSSADRSSHGELFF | TGTGCCAGCAGTTCCGCCGACAGGTCATCCCACGGGGAGCTGTTTTTT | many | TRBJ2-2 | NA | TRBV12-3/TRBV12-4
CASSRYRDSYEQYF | TGTGCCAGCAGCCGCTACCGGGACTCCTACGAGCAGTACTTC | few | TRBJ2-7 | NA | TRBV11-1
CASSPRTGSSTGELFF | TGTGCCAGCTCACCTCGGACAGGGAGCAGCACCGGGGAGCTGTTTTTT | few | TRBJ2-2 | TRBD1 | TRBV18
CASRSTGYQPQHF | TGTGCCAGCAGGTCGACAGGTTATCAGCCCCAGCATTTT | NA | TRBJ1-5 | NA | TRBV6-1
CSVDRQAGQGAQYF | TGCAGCGTTGACAGGCAGGCGGGTCAAGGGGCCCAGTACTTC | NA | TRBJ2-5 | NA | TRBV29-1
CASSDAGTGANVLTF | TGTGCCAGCAGCGATGCCGGGACTGGGGCCAACGTCCTGACTTTC | NA | TRBJ2-6 | NA | TRBV14
CASSGPGQGASDTQYF | TGTGCCAGCAGTGGTCCGGGACAGGGGGCCTCGGATACGCAGTATTTT | NA | TRBJ2-3 | TRBD1 | TRBV6-1
CASSQSIVECEQFF | TGCGCCAGCAGTCAATCGATAGTCGAGTGTGAGCAGTTCTTC | few | TRBJ2-1 | NA | TRBV23-1
CDSSGGTGGRGEQYF | TGTGACAGCAGCGGGGGGACAGGGGGAAGGGGCGAGCAGTACTTC | NA | TRBJ2-7 | TRBD1 | TRBV7-2
CASSFQTGRYEQYF | TGTGCCAGCAGTTTTCAGACAGGGCGCTACGAGCAGTACTTC | many | TRBJ2-7 | TRBD1 | TRBV12-3/TRBV12-4
CAWSVGNSQPQHF | TGTGCCTGGAGTGTGGGCAATTCTCAGCCCCAGCATTTT | NA | TRBJ1-5 | NA | TRBV30
CASSRNRATGVNEQFF | TGTGCCAGCAGTCGAAACAGGGCAACAGGAGTCAATGAGCAGTTCTTC | few | TRBJ2-1 | NA | TRBV28
CASSQGMGAGQPQHF | TGTGCCAGCAGCCAAGGGATGGGGGCCGGTCAGCCCCAGCATTTT | NA | TRBJ1-5 | NA | TRBV3-1
CASSDETGNPYEQYF | TGTGCCAGCAGCGATGAGACAGGGAACCCCTACGAGCAGTACTTC | NA | TRBJ2-7 | TRBD1 | TRBV5-6
CASSQDRSGGIYEQYF | TGTGCCAGCAGCCAAGATCGTAGCGGGGGCATCTACGAGCAGTACTTC | few | TRBJ2-7 | TRBD2 | TRBV4-2
CASTLIGTHTDTQYF | TGTGCCAGCACCCTCATCGGGACTCACACAGATACGCAGTATTTT | few | TRBJ2-3 | NA | TRBV6-1